This passage covers 7 T cell receptor beta chains from one sample sequenced in a study of identical twins. TCRdb called the 5' RACE reads again in MiXCR, with one record for every CDR3 protein. This table has 300,000 to 400,000 distinct CDR3 sequences, about 12% appearing once. These data are also associated with another study on yellow fever vaccine responses in identical twins.

The sample taken for sequencing was CD8+ T cells sorted from blood. All receptors come from a young woman in good health.

This clonotype was seen more than once but under ten times. This chain connects TRBV24-1 to TRBJ1-5; D perhaps matches TRBD1 (6 bases). V dropped 4 bases and J dropped 7 bases, with 10 bases sitting between them. This CDR3 comprises 13 residues. The V gene's germline CDR1 is KGHDR and CDR2 SFDVKD. The CDR3, as DNA: TGTGCCACCAGTGAGGCAGGGGTCCAGCCCCAGCATTTT. This codes for CATSEAGVQPQHF.

In this sample, this clonotype turned up a few times. The chain couples TRBV11-1 to TRBJ2-7, with a tentative D call TRBD1 (6 bases). Per the germline V gene, CDR1 is SGHAT and CDR2 is FQDESV (reference sequence). The germline V and J ends were trimmed by 4 bases and 5 bases, with 9 bases remaining between them. This CDR3 is 12 amino acids long. CDR3 nucleotide sequence: TGTGCCAGCAGCTCGGACAGTCACGAGCAGTACTTC. It yields the protein CASSSDSHEQYF.

This clonotype was detected ten times or more. The rearrangement joins TRBV13 to TRBJ2-6, with 7 bases matching TRBD1. Germline-derived CDR1 and CDR2 are PRHDT and FYEKMQ (reference sequence). This CDR3 spans 17 amino acids. V lost 5 bases to trimming and J lost 2 bases; unmatched junction nucleotides: 9. CDR3 region: CASSPSGTATGANVLTF. CDR3 bases: TGTGCCAGCAGCCCATCCGGGACAGCCACTGGGGCCAACGTCCTGACTTTC.

This clonotype turned up a few times. The junction and the germline gene differ at one end; a read error may be behind it. CDR3 in amino acids: CASSLRGKNTGELF. DNA of the CDR3: TGCGCCAGCAGCCTCCGAGGCAAAAACACCGGGGAGCTGTTT. This chain links TRBV4-1 with TRBJ2-2, with D maybe TRBD2 (5 bases). CDR1 MGHRA and CDR2 YSYEKL come from the germline V gene. CDR3 length: 14 residues.

This clonotype came up many times. The chain employs TRBV3-1 and TRBJ2-1; a weak D match, TRBD2 (6 bases). The germline V and J ends were trimmed by 0 bases and 4 bases, with 22 bases remaining between them. In germline, CDR1 is LGHDT, CDR2 YNNKEL (reference sequence). This CDR3 has 19 amino acids. The CDR3 DNA reads as TGTGCCAGCAGCCAAGACCCGCCCGCAGCCGGGACTTTATACAATGAGCAGTTCTTC. Its protein is CASSQDPPAAGTLYNEQFF.

The chain recombines TRBV18 with TRBJ1-4; no firm D call. Trimming left V 3 bases short and J 8 bases short, with 16 bases between. This CDR3 contains 15 residues. Germline-derived CDR1 and CDR2 are KGHSH and LQKENI. The CDR3 spells CASSPADPLKEKLFF. The CDR3 nucleotides are TGTGCCAGCTCACCGGCGGACCCACTGAAGGAAAAACTGTTTTTT.

V gene TRBV9 combines with J gene TRBJ2-2; D is unresolved. Germline lookup yields CDR1 SGDLS and CDR2 YYNGEE. CDR3 length: 14 residues. Between the trimmed V and J ends, which lost 0 bases and 1 base, there was a span of 4 bases. This CDR3 is CASSVEGNTGELFF. CDR3 nucleotide sequence: TGTGCCAGCAGCGTAGAGGGGAACACCGGGGAGCTGTTTTTT.